This is a list of T cell receptor beta chains from one sample in a study of blood T cell repertoires in COVID-19. Only in-frame clones appear in the TCRdb table, and some are missing; sequencing was by immunoSEQ multiplex PCR. The data show some 300,000 clones, over 80% seen once. Source material: peripheral blood. The receptors stem from a woman in her fifties or sixties with active or convalescent COVID-19. The CDR3 runs from the conserved cysteine through the conserved F or W.

v_gene | CDR3aa
TRBV5-8 | CASSWEAFSGNTIYF
TRBV7-8 | CASSLPGNYGYTF
TRBV29-1 | CSVEGRTSGTFYEQYF
TRBV7-9 | CASSFELGNTIYF
TRBV19 | CASSPRRDSFYQPQHF
TRBV12-3/TRBV12-4 | CASSLYTQETQYF
TRBV27 | CASSLSGHTYYGYTF
TRBV23-1 | CASSQSDQSAQDIAVDFYEQYF
TRBV7-8 | CASSLARDSRRYGYTF
TRBV6-5 | CASSADRTQETQYF
TRBV2 | CASSSLREGETQYF
TRBV5-1 | CASSGRGPYEQYF
TRBV28 | CASSLTQGAYGYTF
TRBV19 | CASSMMGGTAKNIQYF
TRBV6-5 | CASRLGGGETQYF
TRBV7-2 | CASSQSPGQENSPLHF
TRBV30 | CAWTGSGISYTIYF
TRBV29-1 | CSVVLITEAFF
TRBV5-1 | CASSLRLADNEQFF
TRBV4-2 | CASSQMASGSSETQYF
TRBV12-3/TRBV12-4 | CASSVQVDSPLHF
TRBV27 | CASSNPDQPQHF
TRBV2 | CASRSYGSGYYNEQFF
TRBV28 | CASNVDRGYGYTF
TRBV5-1 | CASSLSPGTRQTQYF
TRBV29-1 | CSAKSSYEQYF
TRBV9 | CASSGEGDIQYF
TRBV2 | CASGAGTGGAHTGELFF
TRBV6-5 | CASSYGPSGTGELFF
TRBV7-9 | CASSFLPGQDRSGANVLTF
TRBV15 | CATRRLAVADTQYF
TRBV30 | CAWSNILQETQYF
TRBV30 | CACGRASNYGYTF
TRBV29-1 | CSTRTGSSYNEQFF
TRBV18 | CASSSTSGQETQYF
TRBV5-1 | CASSSGRATAEETQYF
TRBV2 | CASRILSGSGNEQFF
TRBV19 | CASSSDRGGYGYTF
TRBV2 | CALRGGMNTEAFF
TRBV27 | CASSTPGLAGYNEQFF
TRBV28 | CASSLGQFSIQPQHF
TRBV19 | CASSIGYGSNEKLFF
TRBV30 | CAWSGSGGEQPQHF